The clone carrying this TCR beta chain was seen once. The antigen remains unidentified. The sample originates from a study of T cell responses to AZD1222 COVID-19 vaccine. The overall study: Researchers grouped second doses given at about 4 or about 12 weeks into one pool. General study results and limits: Nearly half of spike-specific TCRs reportedly target variant regions that are unmutated in the B.1.351 and B.1.1.7 variants. The donors showed a predominance of white British ancestry and of females, with possible underestimation of clonal diversity.

TCRdb keeps only in-frame clones here, not all; method: immunoSEQ multiplex PCR. The repertoire consists of about 180,000 clones, with 85% to 90% occurring once and the leading ten covering approximately 7.7%. The CDR3 sequence is 15 residues long. The germline CDR1 and CDR2 sequences are SGHNT and YYREEE (reference sequence). V was cut by 4 bases and J by 2 bases, with 15 bases left in between. V gene TRBV5-4 combines with J gene TRBJ1-1; D not resolved. Sequencing was performed on peripheral blood, taken on day 0 of AZD1222 vaccination. The source of this sequence is an adult in good health. The CDR3, as DNA: TGTGCCAGCAGCGCGATGACTAACATAAACACTGAAGCTTTCTTT. This encodes CASSAMTNINTEAFF.